The T cell receptor beta chain under discussion was sequenced for a study of T cells in Graves' hyperthyroidism and ophthalmopathy. The TCR beta CDR3 regions underwent amplification using RNA transcripts as the source. The TCR CDR3 first-round RT-PCR relied on the HTBI primer set. TCRdb re-analysed the multiplex PCR reads in MiXCR, keeping a single row per CDR3 protein. The sample has 250,000 to 350,000 distinct CDR3 sequences; about a sixth are singletons. This clonotype was detected ten times or more. V lost 2 bases and J 7 bases, leaving 8 bases between the germline ends. The germline gives CDR1 SGHVS, CDR2 FQNEAQ. The CDR3 runs to 12 residues. Disease duration was under 3 months in the ophthalmopathy patients, who also had a Clinical Activity Score of at least 3 and a NOSPECS grade of at least 4. It was uncontrolled infection, other autoimmune disease, pregnancy or lactation that excluded patients. The study based diagnoses on clinical symptoms, serum thyroxine and TRAb, thyroid ultrasound and orbital computed tomography.

The clonotype originates from a woman between 55 and 75 years old with Graves' ophthalmopathy. The genes are TRBV7-8 and TRBJ1-2, with a tentative D call TRBD1 (6 bases). Material: blood. CDR3 DNA sequence: TGTGCCAGCAGCTTAAACAGGGTTGGCTACACCTTC. This gives the protein CASSLNRVGYTF.